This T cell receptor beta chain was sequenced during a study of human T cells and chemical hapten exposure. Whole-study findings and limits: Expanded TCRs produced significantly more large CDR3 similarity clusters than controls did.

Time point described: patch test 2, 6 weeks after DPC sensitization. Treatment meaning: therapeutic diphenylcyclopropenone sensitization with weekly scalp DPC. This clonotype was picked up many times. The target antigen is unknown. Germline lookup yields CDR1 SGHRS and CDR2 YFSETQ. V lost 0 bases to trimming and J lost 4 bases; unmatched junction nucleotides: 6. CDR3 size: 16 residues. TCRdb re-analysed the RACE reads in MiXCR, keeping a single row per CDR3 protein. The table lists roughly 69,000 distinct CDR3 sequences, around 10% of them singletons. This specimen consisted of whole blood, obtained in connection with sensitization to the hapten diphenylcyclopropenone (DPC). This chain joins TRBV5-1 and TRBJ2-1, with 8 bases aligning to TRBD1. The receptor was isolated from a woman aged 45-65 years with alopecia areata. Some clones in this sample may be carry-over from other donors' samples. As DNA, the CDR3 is TGCGCCAGCAGCTTGGCCGGGACAGGCGTATACAATGAGCAGTTCTTC. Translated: CASSLAGTGVYNEQFF.